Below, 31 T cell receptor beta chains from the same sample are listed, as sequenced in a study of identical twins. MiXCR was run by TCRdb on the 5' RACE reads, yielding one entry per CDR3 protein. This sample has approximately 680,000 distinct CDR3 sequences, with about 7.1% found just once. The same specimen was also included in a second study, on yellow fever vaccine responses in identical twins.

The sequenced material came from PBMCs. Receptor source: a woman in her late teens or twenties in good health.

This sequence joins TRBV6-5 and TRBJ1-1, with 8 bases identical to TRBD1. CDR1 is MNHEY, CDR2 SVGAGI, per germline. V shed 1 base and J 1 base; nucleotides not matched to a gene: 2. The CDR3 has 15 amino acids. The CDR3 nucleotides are TGTGCCAGCAGTTACTTCGGGACAGGGAACACTGAAGCTTTCTTT. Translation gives CASSYFGTGNTEAFF.

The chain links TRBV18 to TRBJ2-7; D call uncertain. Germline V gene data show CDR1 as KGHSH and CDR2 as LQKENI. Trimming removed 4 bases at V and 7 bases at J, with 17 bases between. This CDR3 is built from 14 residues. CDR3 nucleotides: TGTGCCAGCTCACGGGTGCCGTCCAGTCAGGAGCAGTACTTC. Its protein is CASSRVPSSQEQYF.

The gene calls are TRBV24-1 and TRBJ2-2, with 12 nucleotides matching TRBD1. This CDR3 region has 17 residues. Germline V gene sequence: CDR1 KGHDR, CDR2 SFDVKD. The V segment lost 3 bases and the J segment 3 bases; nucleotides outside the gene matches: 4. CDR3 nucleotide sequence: TGTGCCACCAGTGATGGGGACAGGGGGCAATACACCGGGGAGCTGTTTTTT. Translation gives CATSDGDRGQYTGELFF.

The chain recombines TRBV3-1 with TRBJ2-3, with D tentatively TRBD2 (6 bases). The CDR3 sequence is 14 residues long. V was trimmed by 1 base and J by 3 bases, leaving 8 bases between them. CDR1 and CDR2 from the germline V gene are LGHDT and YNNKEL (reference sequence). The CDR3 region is CASSQAGVTDTQYF. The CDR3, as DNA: TGTGCCAGCAGCCAAGCGGGAGTTACAGATACGCAGTATTTT.

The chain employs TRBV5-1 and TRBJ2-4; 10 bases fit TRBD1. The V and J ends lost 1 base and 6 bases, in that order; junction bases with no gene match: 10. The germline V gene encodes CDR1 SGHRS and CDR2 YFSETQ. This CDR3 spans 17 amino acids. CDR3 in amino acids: CASSLLPPGQGSNIQYF. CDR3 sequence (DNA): TGCGCCAGCAGCTTGCTCCCCCCGGGACAGGGGTCAAACATTCAGTACTTC.

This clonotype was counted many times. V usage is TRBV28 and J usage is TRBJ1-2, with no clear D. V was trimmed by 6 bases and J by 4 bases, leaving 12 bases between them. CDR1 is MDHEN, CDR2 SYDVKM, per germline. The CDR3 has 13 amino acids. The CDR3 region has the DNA TGTGCCAGCAGGCATGACGGAACCTATGGCTACACCTTC. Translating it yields CASRHDGTYGYTF.

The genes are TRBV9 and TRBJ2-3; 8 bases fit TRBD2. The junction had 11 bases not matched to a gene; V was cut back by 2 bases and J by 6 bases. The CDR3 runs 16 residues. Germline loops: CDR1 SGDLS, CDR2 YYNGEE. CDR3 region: CASSVEAGASGDTQYF. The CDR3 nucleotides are TGTGCCAGCAGCGTCGAAGCGGGGGCCTCGGGGGATACGCAGTATTTT.

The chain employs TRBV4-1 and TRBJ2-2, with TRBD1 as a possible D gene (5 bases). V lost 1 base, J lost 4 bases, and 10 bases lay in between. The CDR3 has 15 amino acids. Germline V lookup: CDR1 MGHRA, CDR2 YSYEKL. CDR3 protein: CASSQGWTTTGELFF. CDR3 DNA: TGCGCCAGCAGCCAAGGATGGACAACCACCGGGGAGCTGTTTTTT.

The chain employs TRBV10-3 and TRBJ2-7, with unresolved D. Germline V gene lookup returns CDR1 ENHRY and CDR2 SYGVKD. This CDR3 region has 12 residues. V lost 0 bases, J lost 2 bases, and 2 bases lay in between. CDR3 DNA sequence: TGTGCCATCAGTGAGTCGACCTACGAGCAGTACTTC. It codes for CAISESTYEQYF.

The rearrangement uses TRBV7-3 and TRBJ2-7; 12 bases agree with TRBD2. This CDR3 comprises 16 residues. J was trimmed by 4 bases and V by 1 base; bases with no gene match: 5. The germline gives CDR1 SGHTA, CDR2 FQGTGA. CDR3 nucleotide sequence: TGTGCCAGCAGCTTAAGCCTAGCGGGAGGGAGGTACGAGCAGTACTTC. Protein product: CASSLSLAGGRYEQYF. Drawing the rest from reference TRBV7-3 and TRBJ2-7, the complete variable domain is GAGVSQTPSNKVTEKGKYVELRCDPISGHTALYWYRQSLGQGPEFLIYFQGTGAADDSGLPNDRFFAVRPEGSVSTLKIQRTERGDSAVYLCASSLSLAGGRYEQYFGPGTRLTVT.

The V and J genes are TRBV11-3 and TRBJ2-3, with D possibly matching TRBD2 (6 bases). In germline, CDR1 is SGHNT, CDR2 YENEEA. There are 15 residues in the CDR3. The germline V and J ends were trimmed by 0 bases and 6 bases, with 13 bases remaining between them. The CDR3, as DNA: TGTGCCAGCAGCTTAGACGGGGGAGTGGTGGATACGCAGTATTTT. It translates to CASSLDGGVVDTQYF.

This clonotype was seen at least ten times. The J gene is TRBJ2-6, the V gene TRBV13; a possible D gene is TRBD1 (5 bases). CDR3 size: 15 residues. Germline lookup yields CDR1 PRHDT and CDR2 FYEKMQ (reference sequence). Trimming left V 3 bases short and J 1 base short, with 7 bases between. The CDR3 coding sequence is TGTGCCAGCAGCTTGGGGCCTTCTGGGGCCAACGTCCTGACTTTC. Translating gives CASSLGPSGANVLTF.

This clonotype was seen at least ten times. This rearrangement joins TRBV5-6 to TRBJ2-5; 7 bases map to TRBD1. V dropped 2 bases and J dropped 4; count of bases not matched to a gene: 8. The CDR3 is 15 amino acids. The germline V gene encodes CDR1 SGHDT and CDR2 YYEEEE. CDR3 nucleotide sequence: TGTGCCAGCAGCTTCGAAAATACAGGGGTAGAGACCCAGTACTTC. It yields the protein CASSFENTGVETQYF.

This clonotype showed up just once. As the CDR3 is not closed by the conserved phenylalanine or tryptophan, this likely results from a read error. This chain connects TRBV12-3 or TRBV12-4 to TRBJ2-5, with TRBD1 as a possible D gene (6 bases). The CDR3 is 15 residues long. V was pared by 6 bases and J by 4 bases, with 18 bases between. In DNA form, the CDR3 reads TGTGCCAGCAGCTGGGGGACACCGGGCGGAGAGACCCAGTACTAC. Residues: CASSWGTPGGETQYY.

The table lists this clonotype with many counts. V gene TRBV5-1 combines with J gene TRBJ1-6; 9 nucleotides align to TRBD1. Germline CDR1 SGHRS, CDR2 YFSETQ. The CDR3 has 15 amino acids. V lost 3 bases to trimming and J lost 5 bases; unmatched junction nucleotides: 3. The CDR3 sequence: CASSSRTGDNSPLHF. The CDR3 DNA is TGCGCCAGCAGCTCGAGGACAGGGGATAATTCACCCCTCCACTTT.

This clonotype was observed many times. For the CDR3, the DNA is TGTGCCAGCAGTTTAGGAGGGGGTCTAGGCTACGAGCAGTACTTC. It is translated as CASSLGGGLGYEQYF. The rearrangement uses TRBV12-3 or TRBV12-4 and TRBJ2-7, with a possible D match to TRBD1 (6 bases). Between the trimmed V and J ends, which lost 1 base and 3 bases, there was a span of 13 bases. The length of the CDR3 is 15 residues.

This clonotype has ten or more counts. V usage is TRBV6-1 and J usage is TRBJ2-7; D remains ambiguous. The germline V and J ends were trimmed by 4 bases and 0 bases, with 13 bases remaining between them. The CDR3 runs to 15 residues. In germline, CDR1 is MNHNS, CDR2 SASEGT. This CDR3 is CASSGYPGGSYEQYV. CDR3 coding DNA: TGTGCCAGCAGTGGATACCCCGGCGGCTCCTACGAGCAGTACGTC.

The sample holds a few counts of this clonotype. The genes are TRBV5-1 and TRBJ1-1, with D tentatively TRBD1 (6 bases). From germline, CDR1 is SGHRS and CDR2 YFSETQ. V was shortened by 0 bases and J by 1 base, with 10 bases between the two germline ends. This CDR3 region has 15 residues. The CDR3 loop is CASSLVGHGNTEAFF. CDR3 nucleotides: TGCGCCAGCAGCTTGGTGGGACACGGGAACACTGAAGCTTTCTTT.

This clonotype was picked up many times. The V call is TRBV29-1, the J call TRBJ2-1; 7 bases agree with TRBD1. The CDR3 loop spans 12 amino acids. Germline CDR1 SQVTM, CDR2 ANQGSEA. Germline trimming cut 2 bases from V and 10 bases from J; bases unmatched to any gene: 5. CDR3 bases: TGCAGCGTTGAAAAAACAGGGGTCGAGCAGTTCTTC. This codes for CSVEKTGVEQFF.

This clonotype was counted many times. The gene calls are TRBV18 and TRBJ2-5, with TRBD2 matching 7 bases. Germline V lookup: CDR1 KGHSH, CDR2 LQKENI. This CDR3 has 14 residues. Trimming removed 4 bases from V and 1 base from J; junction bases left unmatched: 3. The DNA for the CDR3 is TGTGCCAGCTCACGCGGACTAGGCCAAGAGACCCAGTACTTC. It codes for CASSRGLGQETQYF. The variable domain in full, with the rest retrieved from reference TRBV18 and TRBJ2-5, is NAGVMQNPRHLVRRRGQEARLRCSPMKGHSHVYWYRQLPEEGLKFMVYLQKENIIDESGMPKERFSAEFPKEGPSILRIQQVVRGDSAAYFCASSRGLGQETQYFGPGTRLLVL.

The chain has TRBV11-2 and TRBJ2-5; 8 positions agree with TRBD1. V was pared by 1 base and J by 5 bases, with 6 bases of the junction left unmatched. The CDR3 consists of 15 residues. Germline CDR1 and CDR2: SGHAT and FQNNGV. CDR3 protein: CASSLASRDRETQYF. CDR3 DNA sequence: TGTGCCAGCAGCTTAGCCAGCCGGGACAGGGAGACCCAGTACTTC.

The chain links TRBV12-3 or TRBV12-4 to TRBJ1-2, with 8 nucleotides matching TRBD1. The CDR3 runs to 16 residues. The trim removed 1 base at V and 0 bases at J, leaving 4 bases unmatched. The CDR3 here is CASSLVQGATNYGYTF. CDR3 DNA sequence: TGTGCCAGCAGTTTAGTTCAGGGGGCCACTAACTATGGCTACACCTTC.

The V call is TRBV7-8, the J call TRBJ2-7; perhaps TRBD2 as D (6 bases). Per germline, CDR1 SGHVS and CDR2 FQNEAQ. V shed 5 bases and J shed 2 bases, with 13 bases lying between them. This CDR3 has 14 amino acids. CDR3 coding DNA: TGTGCCAGCAGCCCCCTGGGAGGAGCCTACGAGCAGTACTTC. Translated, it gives CASSPLGGAYEQYF.

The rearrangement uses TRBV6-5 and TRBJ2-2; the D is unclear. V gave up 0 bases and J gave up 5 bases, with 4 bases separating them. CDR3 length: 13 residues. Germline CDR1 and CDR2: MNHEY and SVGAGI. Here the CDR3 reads CASSYSWTGELFF. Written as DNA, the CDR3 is TGTGCCAGCAGTTACTCATGGACCGGGGAGCTGTTTTTT.

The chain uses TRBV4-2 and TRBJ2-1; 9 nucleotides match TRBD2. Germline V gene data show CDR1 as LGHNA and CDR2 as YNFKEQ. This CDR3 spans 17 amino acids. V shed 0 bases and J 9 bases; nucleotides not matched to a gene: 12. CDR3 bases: TGTGCCAGCAGCCAAGAGTGGGCGGGAGGGCCGGTCGTTGAGCAGTTCTTC. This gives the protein CASSQEWAGGPVVEQFF.

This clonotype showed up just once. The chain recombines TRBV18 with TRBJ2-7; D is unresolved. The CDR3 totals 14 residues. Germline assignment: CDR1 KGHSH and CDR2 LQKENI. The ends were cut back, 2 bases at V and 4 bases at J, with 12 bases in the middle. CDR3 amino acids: CASSPEAGPYEQYF. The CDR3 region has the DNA TGTGCCAGCTCACCAGAAGCCGGACCATACGAGCAGTACTTC.

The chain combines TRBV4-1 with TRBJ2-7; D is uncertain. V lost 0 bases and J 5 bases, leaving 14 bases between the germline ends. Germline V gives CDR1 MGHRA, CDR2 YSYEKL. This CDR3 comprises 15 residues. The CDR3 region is CASSQEIVANHEQYF. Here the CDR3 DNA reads TGCGCCAGCAGCCAAGAGATAGTAGCAAACCACGAGCAGTACTTC.

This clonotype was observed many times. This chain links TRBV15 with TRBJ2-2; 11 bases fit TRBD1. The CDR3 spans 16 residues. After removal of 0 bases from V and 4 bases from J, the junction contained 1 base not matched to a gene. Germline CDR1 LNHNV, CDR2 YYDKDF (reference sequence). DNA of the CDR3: TGTGCCACCAGCAGAGATGGGACAGGGGGCACCGGGGAGCTGTTTTTT. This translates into CATSRDGTGGTGELFF.

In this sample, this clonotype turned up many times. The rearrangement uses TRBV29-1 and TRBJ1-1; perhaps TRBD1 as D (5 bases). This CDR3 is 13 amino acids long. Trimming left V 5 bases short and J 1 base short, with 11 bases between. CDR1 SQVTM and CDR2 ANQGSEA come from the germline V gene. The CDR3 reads CSVQGSRNTEAFF. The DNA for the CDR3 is TGCAGCGTTCAGGGTTCGAGGAACACTGAAGCTTTCTTT.

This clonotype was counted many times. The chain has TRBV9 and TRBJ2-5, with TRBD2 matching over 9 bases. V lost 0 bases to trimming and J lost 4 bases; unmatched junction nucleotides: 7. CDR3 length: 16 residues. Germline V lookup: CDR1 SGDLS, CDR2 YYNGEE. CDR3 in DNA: TGTGCCAGCAGCGTAGCTCTGCGGGGGGGCGGAGAGACCCAGTACTTC. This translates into CASSVALRGGGETQYF.

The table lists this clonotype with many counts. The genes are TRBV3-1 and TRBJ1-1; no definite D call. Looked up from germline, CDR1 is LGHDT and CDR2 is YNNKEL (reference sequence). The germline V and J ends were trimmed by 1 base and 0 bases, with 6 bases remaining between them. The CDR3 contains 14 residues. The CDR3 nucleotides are TGTGCCAGCAGCCAAGGGTCCCTGAACACTGAAGCTTTCTTT. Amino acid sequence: CASSQGSLNTEAFF.